This TCR beta chain stems from a study of CD8+ T cells in alopecia areata. RNA, once extracted, was reverse transcribed into cDNA for use as the sequencing template. TCRdb keeps only in-frame clones here, not all; method: immunoSEQ multiplex PCR. The sample yields fewer than 350,000 clones, 58% seen once. Noted treatment: oral pan-JAK inhibitor, 5-10 mg twice daily. Details on this clone: Its antigen remains unknown.

The study, taken as a whole, reports: Scalp specimens additionally yield sequences from normal skin's resident alphabeta T cells.

V lost 5 bases, J lost 5 bases, and 4 bases lay in between. The CDR3 is 11 residues long. Per the germline V gene, CDR1 is MNHNY and CDR2 is SVGAGI (reference sequence). The receptor was isolated from a human donor with alopecia areata. This chain connects TRBV6-6 to TRBJ2-4; D unresolved. Sample: CD4+ T cells sorted from blood, taken at week 24, from a patient treated with tofacitinib. The CDR3 sequence: CASSVENIQYF. The CDR3 nucleotides are TGTGCCAGCAGTGTAGAAAACATTCAGTACTTC.